One and the same sample provided the 9 T cell receptor beta chains below, sequenced in a study of T cells of healthy individuals. A single record per CDR3 protein comes from TCRdb applying MiXCR to the 5' RACE reads. The sample shows 100,000 or so distinct CDR3 sequences, 17% of them seen only once. Receptor source: a human donor in good health.

This clonotype came up many times. The rearrangement links TRBV4-3 to TRBJ2-1; the match to TRBD2 covers 11 bases. The CDR3 spans 16 residues. J gave up 9 bases and V 2 bases, and 9 bases lay outside the gene matches. In germline, CDR1 is LGHNA, CDR2 YSLEER. Written as DNA, the CDR3 is TGCGCCAGCAGCCAACGGTGGCTAGCGGGGGGCCTTGAGCAGTTCTTC. As protein: CASSQRWLAGGLEQFF.

The genes are TRBV4-3 and TRBJ2-7; 9 bases are shared with TRBD2. V lost 0 bases to trimming and J lost 0 bases; unmatched junction nucleotides: 3. The germline V gene encodes CDR1 LGHNA and CDR2 YSLEER. The CDR3 totals 16 residues. Here the CDR3 reads CASSQEASGISYEQYF. The CDR3 nucleotides are TGCGCCAGCAGCCAAGAAGCTAGCGGGATCTCCTACGAGCAGTACTTC.

This clonotype was seen more than once but under ten times. The V and J genes are TRBV11-2 and TRBJ1-1; TRBD1 matches at 11 bases. The ends lost 2 bases at V and 0 bases at J; junction bases unmatched: 23. CDR3 length: 23 residues. In germline, CDR1 is SGHAT, CDR2 FQNNGV. For the CDR3, the DNA is TGTGCCAGCAGCTTAAGGGGGTCTTTGGACAGGGGGCTTTGGGGCCTACTGAACACTGAAGCTTTCTTT. Residues: CASSLRGSLDRGLWGLLNTEAFF.

This clonotype was detected many times. This chain uses TRBV25-1 with TRBJ1-5; D unresolved. V was clipped by 5 bases and J by 1 base, with 12 bases between them. The CDR3 has 15 residues. The germline CDR1 and CDR2 sequences are MGHDK and SYGVNS. The CDR3 coding sequence is TGTGCCAGCAGTCACACGGGAGCGAGCAATCAGCCCCAGCATTTT. This gives the protein CASSHTGASNQPQHF. The full variable domain, completed using reference TRBV25-1 and TRBJ1-5, is EADIYQTPRYLVIGTGKKITLECSQTMGHDKMYWYQQDPGMELHLIHYSYGVNSTEKGDLSSESTVSRIRTEHFPLTLESARPSHTSQYLCASSHTGASNQPQHFGDGTRLSIL.

This clonotype was detected many times. The V and J genes are TRBV11-2 and TRBJ1-1; tentative D call: TRBD1 (5 bases). Germline V gene data show CDR1 as SGHAT and CDR2 as FQNNGV. Trimming shortened V by 3 bases and J by 8 bases, and 22 bases separated the two germline ends. This CDR3 is built from 16 residues. The CDR3 here is CASSFRHPSGHSEAFF. CDR3 nucleotide sequence: TGTGCCAGCAGCTTCAGGCACCCTAGCGGACACAGCGAAGCTTTCTTT.

The gene calls are TRBV20-1 and TRBJ2-5; 7 bases align to TRBD1. This CDR3 has 15 amino acids. With V trimmed by 0 bases and J by 4 bases, 8 bases remained unmatched. Germline lookup yields CDR1 DFQATT and CDR2 SNEGSKA (reference sequence). CDR3 sequence reads: CSARDNGGDRETQYF. The CDR3 region has the DNA TGCAGTGCTAGAGATAATGGTGGGGACAGAGAGACCCAGTACTTC.

The chain carries TRBV7-9 and TRBJ2-3; TRBD2 matches 13 bases. Germline CDR1 is SEHNR and CDR2 is FQNEAQ (reference sequence). J lost 4 bases, V lost 8 bases, and 12 bases had no gene match. This CDR3 has 17 residues. The CDR3 loop reads CASFGTSGAKGADTQYF. The CDR3 DNA follows: TGTGCCAGCTTCGGGACTAGCGGGGCGAAAGGGGCAGATACGCAGTATTTT.

This clonotype was seen a few times. This chain connects TRBV29-1 to TRBJ1-1; the D gene is possibly TRBD1 (6 bases). Looked up from germline, CDR1 is SQVTM and CDR2 is ANQGSEA. The length of the CDR3 is 13 residues. Deletions cut 7 bases from V and 0 bases from J, with 12 bases between. CDR3 coding DNA: TGCAGCGCGGACAGTTTAATGAACACTGAAGCTTTCTTT. Translation gives CSADSLMNTEAFF.

This clonotype was counted between two and nine times. The V gene is TRBV4-1, the J gene TRBJ2-5; D call uncertain. The germline V gene encodes CDR1 MGHRA and CDR2 YSYEKL. The CDR3 consists of 13 residues. V was pared by 3 bases and J by 4 bases, with 9 bases between. DNA of the CDR3: TGCGCCAGCAGCCAGTGGCGTGGAGAGACCCAGTACTTC. Amino acids: CASSQWRGETQYF.